The T cell receptor (beta chain) under discussion was sequenced for a study of vaccination and CD4 T cells after COVID-19. Study-wide context: Nasal swab PCR detected SARS-CoV-2 in convalescent patients; eight to ten had mild disease, one severe. Stimulation of cells relied on overlapping spike peptides derived from SARS-CoV-2, HCoV-NL63, HCoV-OC43 and HCoV-229E.

The Oncomine TCR Beta short-read assay sequenced DNA from cultured CD4+ T cells. TCRdb itself ran the PCR reads through MiXCR, one entry per CDR3 protein. The sample carries approximately 12,000 distinct CDR3 sequences, about 47% recorded once. For this clonotype: As yet, its antigen is unknown.

The germline V gene encodes CDR1 SGHTA and CDR2 FQGTGA. The CDR3 totals 17 residues. After removal of 0 bases from V and 3 bases from J, the junction contained 6 bases not matched to a gene. The treatment: approximately nine-day PBMC culture with coronavirus spike peptide pools or control peptides (ViraFEST assay). Expansion of antigen-specific T cells with peptide pools by ViraFEST preceded sequencing of TCRs. Study-level results: Spike mono-reactivity marked 304 of 307 vaccine-specific clones in convalescent patients.

The clonotype comes from a human donor who had recovered from COVID-19. The sequenced sample consisted of CD4+ T cells from blood, cultured in vitro. The genes are TRBV7-3 and TRBJ2-3; 10 bases line up with TRBD2. The CDR3 DNA sequence: TGTGCCAGCAGCTTAACGGCTAGCGGGAGTGGTACAGATACGCAGTATTTT. Its translation is CASSLTASGSGTDTQYF. Full variable domain (remainder filled in from reference TRBV7-3 and TRBJ2-3): GAGVSQTPSNKVTEKGKYVELRCDPISGHTALYWYRQSLGQGPEFLIYFQGTGAADDSGLPNDRFFAVRPEGSVSTLKIQRTERGDSAVYLCASSLTASGSGTDTQYFGPGTRLTVL.